The rows below give T cell receptor beta chains drawn from one sample of a study of naive and memory T cell subsets. MiXCR, run by TCRdb on the UMI-ligation and nested PCR reads, gives a single entry per CDR3 protein. Of fewer than 10,000 distinct CDR3 sequences in the sample, about 30% were seen once. Sequencing was carried out using CD8+ TEMRA cells from blood. The receptor source for this set is a human donor in good health. Both conserved end residues are part of each CDR3. Each record gives: V gene, CDR3 length, J gene, D gene, clone size, CDR3 protein, CDR3 DNA. D genes are given only for firm matches. The listing skips clone size in some rows; elsewhere it reads once, few, many or a size class.

TRBV6-2/TRBV6-3	17	TRBJ2-1	TRBD1	few	CASSYSKLDRGTSEQFF	TGTGCCAGCAGTTACTCGAAGCTGGACAGGGGGACAAGTGAGCAGTTCTTC
TRBV2	15	TRBJ2-5	TRBD2	NA	CASSEASGGQETQYF	TGTGCCAGCAGTGAGGCTAGCGGGGGACAAGAGACCCAGTACTTC
TRBV12-3/TRBV12-4	11	TRBJ2-2	NA	NA	CASSLSGELFF	TGTGCCAGCAGTTTGAGCGGGGAGCTGTTTTTT
TRBV3-1	12	TRBJ1-5	NA	few	CASSPSFGAQHF	TGTGCCAGCAGCCCCTCTTTCGGAGCCCAGCATTTT
TRBV11-3	15	TRBJ2-1	TRBD2	few	CASSLGSGRGNEQFF	TGTGCCAGCAGCTTAGGGAGCGGGAGAGGGAATGAGCAGTTCTTC
TRBV2	12	TRBJ1-5	NA	few	CASSEVGQPQHF	TGTGCCAGCAGTGAAGTGGGACAGCCCCAGCATTTT
TRBV5-1	13	TRBJ1-5	NA	few	CASSTTTGELQHF	TGCGCCAGCAGCACGACTACAGGAGAGCTCCAGCATTTT
TRBV6-2/TRBV6-3	13	TRBJ2-7	NA	NA	CASGGGAAYEQYF	TGTGCCAGCGGTGGAGGGGCGGCCTACGAGCAGTACTTC
TRBV2	12	TRBJ2-1	TRBD1	many	CASADPDREQFF	TGTGCCAGCGCTGACCCGGACAGGGAGCAGTTCTTC
TRBV7-9	14	TRBJ2-1	TRBD2	few	CASSGGLVGGEQFF	TGTGCCAGCAGCGGGGGACTAGTTGGCGGTGAGCAGTTCTTC
TRBV14	16	TRBJ2-3	TRBD2	NA	CASSQTSSGGADTQYF	TGTGCCAGCAGCCAAACGTCTAGCGGGGGGGCGGATACGCAGTATTTT
TRBV4-3	16	TRBJ2-1	NA	many	CASSQEQGRVDNEQFF	TGCGCCAGCAGCCAAGAGCAGGGACGAGTTGACAATGAGCAGTTCTTC
TRBV9	13	TRBJ1-1	NA	NA	CASSDDMNTEAFF	TGTGCCAGCAGCGATGATATGAACACTGAAGCTTTCTTT
TRBV3-1	13	TRBJ2-1	NA	NA	CASSQGLGFEQFF	TGTGCCAGCAGCCAGGGACTCGGCTTTGAGCAGTTCTTC
TRBV2	13	TRBJ2-3	NA	few	CATSWGWMDTQYF	TGTGCCACCTCCTGGGGTTGGATGGATACGCAGTATTTT
TRBV6-2/TRBV6-3	17	TRBJ2-1	TRBD2	few	CASSHRLAGGPYNEQFF	TGTGCCAGCAGTCACCGACTAGCGGGAGGGCCCTACAATGAGCAGTTCTTC
TRBV20-1	14	TRBJ2-5	NA	few	CSAATGTDQETQYF	TGCAGTGCTGCGACCGGGACCGACCAAGAGACCCAGTACTTC
TRBV6-6	13	TRBJ1-2	NA	NA	CASSPVGDYGYTF	TGTGCCAGCAGCCCCGTGGGGGACTATGGCTACACCTTC
TRBV12-3/TRBV12-4	12	TRBJ2-7	NA	NA	CASSFGAPEQYF	TGTGCCAGCAGTTTCGGGGCCCCCGAGCAGTACTTC
TRBV7-2	15	TRBJ2-2	NA	NA	CASSLVLAGTGELFF	TGTGCCAGCAGCTTAGTACTAGCTGGTACCGGGGAGCTGTTTTTT
TRBV7-3	13	TRBJ1-5	NA	NA	CASSLDSNQPQHF	TGTGCCAGCAGCTTAGACAGCAATCAGCCCCAGCATTTT
TRBV15	16	TRBJ2-5	TRBD2	few	CATSARPGLAEETQYF	TGTGCCACCAGCGCACGACCCGGACTAGCGGAAGAGACCCAGTACTTC
TRBV6-2/TRBV6-3	16	TRBJ2-1	TRBD2	NA	CASSAFLAGGSHEQFF	TGTGCCAGCAGCGCTTTCCTAGCGGGAGGTTCCCATGAGCAGTTCTTC
TRBV2	13	TRBJ2-7	NA	NA	CASSAGGAYEQYF	TGTGCCAGCAGTGCCGGGGGCGCCTACGAGCAGTACTTC
TRBV11-2	15	TRBJ2-1	NA	NA	CASSLEAVGWAPQFF	TGTGCCAGCAGCTTAGAGGCGGTCGGCTGGGCCCCTCAGTTCTTC
TRBV13	13	TRBJ2-1	NA	few	CASSDGPDNEQFF	TGTGCCAGCAGCGACGGACCTGACAATGAGCAGTTCTTC
TRBV6-2/TRBV6-3	18	TRBJ1-1	NA	NA	CASSDGGMEAPMNTEAFF	TGTGCCAGCAGTGATGGAGGGATGGAGGCTCCCATGAACACTGAAGCTTTCTTT
TRBV27	14	TRBJ2-7	TRBD2	NA	CASSFGREGYEQYF	TGTGCCAGCAGTTTTGGCCGGGAGGGGTACGAGCAGTACTTC
TRBV7-8	13	TRBJ2-3	NA	NA	CASSSLFTDTQYF	TGTGCCAGCAGTTCTCTGTTCACAGATACGCAGTATTTT
TRBV6-5	15	TRBJ2-7	TRBD1	NA	CASRPTGTGDYEQYF	TGTGCCAGCAGGCCGACCGGGACAGGGGACTACGAGCAGTACTTC
TRBV7-3	16	TRBJ2-2	TRBD1	NA	CASSFYQQGMFGELFF	TGTGCCAGCAGCTTCTATCAACAGGGGATGTTCGGGGAGCTGTTTTTT
TRBV5-1	15	TRBJ2-2	NA	NA	CASSSGRDNTGELFF	TGCGCCAGCAGCTCCGGACGTGATAACACCGGGGAGCTGTTTTTT
TRBV5-6	18	TRBJ2-4	NA	NA	CASSSLTAFRVAKNIQYF	TGTGCCAGCAGCTCTCTCACAGCCTTTAGAGTAGCCAAAAACATTCAGTACTTC
TRBV5-6	17	TRBJ2-6	TRBD1	NA	CASKLGTGNSGANVLTF	TGTGCCAGCAAGCTTGGGACAGGGAACTCTGGGGCCAACGTCCTGACTTTC
TRBV10-3	16	TRBJ2-5	NA	NA	CAISESEGTYQETQYF	TGTGCCATCAGTGAGTCCGAGGGGACCTACCAAGAGACCCAGTACTTC
TRBV13	15	TRBJ2-4	TRBD1	NA	CASSLDRGRESIQYF	TGTGCCAGCAGCTTAGACAGGGGGCGGGAGAGCATTCAGTACTTC
TRBV30	15	TRBJ2-5	NA	few	CAWSGLAGSKETQYF	TGTGCCTGGAGTGGGCTCGCAGGGAGCAAAGAGACCCAGTACTTC
TRBV5-1	16	TRBJ1-5	TRBD1	few	CASSFGETGGSLPQHF	TGCGCCAGCAGCTTCGGAGAGACAGGGGGAAGTCTGCCCCAGCATTTT
TRBV7-9	14	TRBJ2-3	TRBD2	NA	CASSFSGGLDTQYF	TGTGCCAGCAGCTTTAGCGGGGGCCTAGATACGCAGTATTTT
TRBV3-1	17	TRBJ1-1	NA	few	CASSQGISRTGNTEAFF	TGTGCCAGCAGCCAAGGAATCAGCCGAACAGGAAACACTGAAGCTTTCTTT
TRBV24-1	13	TRBJ2-2	NA	medium-sized	CATSDINTGELFF	TGTGCCACCAGTGATATTAACACCGGGGAGCTGTTTTTT
TRBV12-3/TRBV12-4	13	TRBJ1-1	NA	NA	CASSFPGYTEAFF	TGTGCCAGCAGTTTCCCGGGGTACACTGAAGCTTTCTTT
TRBV7-2	15	TRBJ2-5	TRBD2	NA	CASSPSGTQGETQYF	TGTGCCAGCAGCCCTAGCGGGACTCAGGGAGAGACCCAGTACTTC
TRBV9	15	TRBJ2-2	NA	NA	CASSVGSVNTGELFF	TGTGCCAGCAGCGTAGGGAGCGTTAACACCGGGGAGCTGTTTTTT
TRBV6-5	16	TRBJ2-3	TRBD1	NA	CASSYGQGARADTQYF	TGTGCCAGCAGTTACGGACAGGGGGCTAGGGCAGATACGCAGTATTTT
TRBV27	15	TRBJ1-6	NA	NA	CASSSHTGPNSPLHF	TGTGCCAGCAGTTCTCATACAGGGCCTAATTCACCCCTCCACTTT
TRBV7-3	15	TRBJ2-1	NA	NA	CASSLMGSSYNEQFF	TGTGCCAGCAGCTTAATGGGGAGCTCCTACAATGAGCAGTTCTTC
TRBV7-2	15	TRBJ1-5	TRBD1	NA	CASSLHLTGIQPQHF	TGTGCCAGCAGCTTACATTTGACAGGGATTCAGCCCCAGCATTTT
TRBV9	12	TRBJ2-1	NA	NA	CASSEGGSKQFF	TGTGCCAGCAGCGAGGGGGGAAGTAAGCAGTTCTTC
TRBV12-3/TRBV12-4	14	TRBJ2-7	NA	few	CASSFLGPSYEQYF	TGTGCCAGCAGTTTCCTGGGTCCCTCCTACGAGCAGTACTTC
TRBV4-3	13	TRBJ1-1	NA	NA	CASSHRPTGSAFF	TGCGCCAGCAGCCACCGTCCGACAGGCTCGGCTTTCTTT
TRBV11-3	16	TRBJ2-2	NA	NA	CASSLVPREPSGELFF	TGTGCCAGCAGCTTAGTCCCGCGGGAACCGTCCGGGGAGCTGTTTTTT